In this sample, the clone carrying this T cell receptor (beta chain) turned up a few times. Its antigen remains unknown. Germline assignment: CDR1 MNHEY and CDR2 SMNVEV (reference sequence). This CDR3 has 13 residues. Trimming left V 5 bases short and J 8 bases short, with 15 bases between. The data were taken from a study of blood T cells in healthy people across ages. Study findings and constraints: Age showed a roughly linear inverse relationship with TCR beta diversity per million T cells. Researchers deemed the diversity estimates from one million T cells underestimates.

They isolated at least 7 million PBMCs from each sample. Next came a second PCR, run for about 6 to 12 cycles, which used a sample-barcoded 5' primer along with a J-beta primer mix. Carrying 12 random nucleotides, a template-switch adaptor labeled each individual cDNA molecule. TCRdb reprocessed the 5' RACE reads via MiXCR and lists one record per CDR3 protein. The table includes approximately 400,000 distinct CDR3 sequences, about 55% detected once. The sequenced material came from blood. The chain carries TRBV27 and TRBJ1-2; possible D gene TRBD1, 5 bases. The source is a man aged 55 to 70 in good health. CDR3 nucleotide sequence: TGTGCCAGCAGTGGCGGGGCAGGGTGGGGCTACACCTTC. Its protein is CASSGGAGWGYTF.